These 13 T cell receptor beta chains were sequenced from one sample in a study of OX40 agonist ivuxolimab in advanced cancers. The repertoire was sequenced with immunoSEQ multiplex PCR; TCRdb's copy has only in-frame clones and lacks some. This sample has approximately 68,000 clones, with roughly 86% found just once. The starting material was CD4+ or CD8+ T cells sorted from blood, obtained in a trial of the OX40 agonist ivuxolimab. The receptors originated from an adult with an advanced solid tumor such as melanoma, head and neck, liver or kidney cancer.

The V gene is TRBV5-5, the J gene TRBJ1-1; D unresolved. Germline CDR1 reads SGHKS; CDR2 reads YYEKEE (reference sequence). CDR3 length: 11 residues. With 3 bases removed from V and 4 bases from J, the gap between germline ends came to 4 bases. The CDR3 coding sequence is TGTGCCAGCAGCTCCACCACTGAAGCTTTCTTT. Its translation: CASSSTTEAFF. Full variable domain (remainder filled in from reference TRBV5-5 and TRBJ1-1): DAGVTQSPTHLIKTRGQQVTLRCSPISGHKSVSWYQQVLGQGPQFIFQYYEKEERGRGNFPDRFSARQFPNYSSELNVNALLLGDSALYLCASSSTTEAFFGQGTRLTVV.

In DNA form, the CDR3 reads TGTGCCAGCAGTGGGGGGGTACGGGAGCAGTACTTC. Its protein is CASSGGVREQYF. The V and J genes are TRBV7-2 and TRBJ2-7, with 7 nucleotides matching TRBD2. V lost 6 bases to trimming and J lost 7 bases; unmatched junction nucleotides: 6. Germline values: CDR1 SGHTA, CDR2 FQGNSA. CDR3 length: 12 amino acids.

V usage is TRBV27 and J usage is TRBJ2-2; 7 positions agree with TRBD2. Looked up from germline, CDR1 is MNHEY and CDR2 is SMNVEV (reference sequence). The CDR3 is made up of 17 amino acids. V shed 6 bases, J shed 1 base, and the junction held 11 bases outside the gene matches. The CDR3 here is CASRETGTTVNTGELFF. CDR3 sequence (DNA): TGTGCCAGCAGAGAAACCGGGACTACCGTGAACACCGGGGAGCTGTTTTTT.

This chain uses TRBV6-1 with TRBJ1-6; D might be TRBD1 (6 bases). This CDR3 is built from 13 residues. Trimming cost V 2 bases and J 10 bases, with 9 bases left between them. CDR1 and CDR2 (germline): MNHNS, SASEGT. CDR3 in DNA: TGTGCCAGCAGTGAAACAGGGTCCTCACCCCTCCACTTT. Protein: CASSETGSSPLHF.

V gene TRBV10-3 combines with J gene TRBJ1-4; 8 bases are a match to TRBD1. CDR1 ENHRY and CDR2 SYGVKD come from the germline V gene. The V gene end was trimmed by 6 bases and the J gene end by 3 bases; junction bases not matched to a gene: 3. The CDR3 totals 14 residues. CDR3 sequence (DNA): TGTGCCATCAGCAGGGGGCAGGCTAATGAAAAACTGTTTTTT. It codes for CAISRGQANEKLFF.

The gene calls are TRBV30 and TRBJ2-7, with 9 positions matching TRBD2. The CDR3 extends over 15 amino acids. The trim removed 3 bases at V and 6 bases at J, leaving 12 bases unmatched. The V gene's germline CDR1 is GTSNPN and CDR2 SVGIG (reference sequence). This CDR3 is CAWRAQVAGVREQYF. CDR3 bases: TGTGCCTGGAGGGCCCAAGTAGCGGGAGTCCGCGAGCAGTACTTC.

This clone was detected only once. This chain uses TRBV7-6 with TRBJ1-5; a weak D match, TRBD1 (5 bases). Germline CDR1 is SGHVS and CDR2 is FNYEAQ. Between the trimmed V and J ends, which lost 5 bases and 8 bases, there was a span of 19 bases. The CDR3 extends over 15 amino acids. The CDR3 protein is CASSLRGGGGEPQHF. The CDR3 DNA reads TGTGCCAGCAGCCTGCGGGGAGGCGGAGGGGAGCCCCAGCATTTT.

The V and J genes are TRBV27 and TRBJ2-6; D not certain. Trimming removed 6 bases from V and 0 bases from J, with 9 bases in between. Germline V gives CDR1 MNHEY, CDR2 SMNVEV (reference sequence). The CDR3 covers 15 residues. CDR3 region: CASRLQRSGANVLTF. CDR3 nucleotide sequence: TGTGCCAGCAGACTTCAGCGCTCTGGGGCCAACGTCCTGACTTTC.

The chain employs TRBV11-3 and TRBJ2-3; D gene unclear. The germline V and J ends were trimmed by 5 bases and 6 bases, with 15 bases remaining between them. The CDR3 is made up of 14 amino acids. Per germline, CDR1 SGHNT and CDR2 YENEEA. CDR3 region: CASSPKGLVDTQYF. The CDR3 nucleotides read TGTGCCAGCAGCCCGAAGGGCCTTGTGGATACGCAGTATTTT.

This clone was recorded once. The CDR3 DNA sequence: TGTGCCAGCGGAATACAGGGACTTTTTTGGTATGGCTACACCTTC. As protein: CASGIQGLFWYGYTF. This sequence joins TRBV5-4 and TRBJ1-2, with D perhaps matching TRBD1 (6 bases). Germline CDR1 is SGHNT and CDR2 is YYREEE (reference sequence). The CDR3 runs to 15 residues. V was clipped by 7 bases and J by 5 bases, with 21 bases between them.

This chain uses TRBV7-9 with TRBJ1-4, with 7 bases matching TRBD1. V shed 2 bases, J shed 5 bases, and the junction held 8 bases outside the gene matches. Germline V gene lookup returns CDR1 SEHNR and CDR2 FQNEAQ (reference sequence). The length of the CDR3 is 16 residues. The CDR3 nucleotides read TGTGCCAGCAGCTTAATCGCCGACAGGGTAAATGAAAAACTGTTTTTT. Protein product: CASSLIADRVNEKLFF.

This sequence joins TRBV5-5 and TRBJ1-1, with D tentatively TRBD1 (6 bases). The CDR3 has 14 amino acids. V was shortened by 0 bases and J by 0 bases, with 6 bases between the two germline ends. The germline V gene has CDR1 SGHKS and CDR2 YYEKEE (reference sequence). CDR3 sequence: CASSLGTVNTEAFF. As DNA, the CDR3 is TGTGCCAGCAGCTTGGGGACAGTGAACACTGAAGCTTTCTTT.

The chain recombines TRBV2 with TRBJ2-1, with D hard to call. V was trimmed by 4 bases and J by 1 base, leaving 11 bases between them. The CDR3 has 15 residues. Germline assignment: CDR1 SNHLY and CDR2 FYNNEI. In DNA, the CDR3 is TGTGCCAGCAGTGGAGAGAACTGGTCCTACAATGAGCAGTTCTTC. It codes for CASSGENWSYNEQFF.